The present T cell receptor beta chain was sequenced within a study of T-cell memory formation after mild COVID-19. Broader study findings: Mainly CM and EM harbored the contracting CD4+ clones; mainly EMRA harbored the CD8+ ones.

TCRdb reprocessed the 5' RACE reads with MiXCR, giving one entry per CDR3 protein. The sample lists about 270,000 distinct CDR3 sequences, roughly a sixth occurring once. The sample holds a few counts of this clonotype. No antigen is known for it. The CDR3 is 15 residues long. V lost 1 base to trimming and J lost 1 base; unmatched junction nucleotides: 3. Germline V gives CDR1 KGHSH, CDR2 LQKENI. The chain joins TRBV18 to TRBJ2-5; 7 bases align to TRBD2. This receptor was identified in a man between 18 and 29 years old who had mild COVID-19 (a few samples of this study predate the infection). Cell type and time point are not known. Sequences were obtained from PBMCs or a T cell subset sorted from them (not recorded which). Here the CDR3 reads CASSPLTSSQETQYF. Written as DNA, the CDR3 is TGTGCCAGCTCACCACTGACTAGCTCCCAAGAGACCCAGTACTTC.